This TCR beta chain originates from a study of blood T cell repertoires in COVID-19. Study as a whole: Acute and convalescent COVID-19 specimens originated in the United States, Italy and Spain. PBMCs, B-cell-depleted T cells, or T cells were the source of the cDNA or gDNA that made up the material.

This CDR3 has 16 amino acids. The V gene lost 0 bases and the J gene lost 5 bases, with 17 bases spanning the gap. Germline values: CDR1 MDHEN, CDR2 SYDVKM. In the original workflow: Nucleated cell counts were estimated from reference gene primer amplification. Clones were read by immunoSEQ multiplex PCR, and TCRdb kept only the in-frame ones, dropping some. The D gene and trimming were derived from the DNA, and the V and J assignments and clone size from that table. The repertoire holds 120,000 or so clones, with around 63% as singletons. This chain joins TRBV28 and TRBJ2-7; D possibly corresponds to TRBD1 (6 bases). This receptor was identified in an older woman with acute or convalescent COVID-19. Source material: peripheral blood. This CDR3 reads CASSLWGRGSIDEQYF. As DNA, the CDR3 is TGTGCCAGCAGTTTATGGGGCAGGGGATCAATCGACGAGCAGTACTTC.